The rows below give T cell receptor beta chains drawn from one sample of a study of cytomegalovirus exposure and HLA in healthy donors. Libraries were prepared by immunoSEQ multiplex PCR; TCRdb keeps only in-frame clonotypes and omits some of them. This table has 55,000 to 75,000 clones, about 90% appearing once. The sequenced sample was PBMCs. The receptors derive from a man younger than 35 in good health and CMV-seronegative. Each CDR3 is given with its conserved first and last residue. A D gene is named only where the DNA matches it firmly. Size tells how often a clone was seen (once, few, many) or the class of an expanded clone, and some rows leave it out.

d_call	clone_size	v_call	j_call	cdr3_nt	cdr3_aa
NA	NA	TRBV18	TRBJ2-7	TGTGCCAGCTCACCGACGACTGCATACGAGCAGTACTTC	CASSPTTAYEQYF
NA	NA	TRBV21-1	TRBJ2-5	TGTGCCAGCAGCAAAGAGGAGGCCCTTTTGGGAGAGACCCAGTACTTC	CASSKEEALLGETQYF
NA	few	TRBV5-1	TRBJ2-1	TGCGCCAGCAGCTTGACAGGGTTATACAATGAGCAGTTCTTC	CASSLTGLYNEQFF
TRBD1	NA	TRBV28	TRBJ1-5	TGTGCCAGCAGTTTCGGTGACAGGGGCAGGGGGCCCCAGCATTTT	CASSFGDRGRGPQHF
TRBD2	NA	TRBV18	TRBJ2-7	TGTGCCAGCTCACCTTACGGGAGGGAGAACGAGCAGTACTTC	CASSPYGRENEQYF
TRBD2	NA	TRBV7-9	TRBJ2-1	TGTGCCAGCAGCTTAGAAGGCGGGAGGTACTACAATGAGCAGTTCTTC	CASSLEGGRYYNEQFF
NA	NA	TRBV5-1	TRBJ1-3	TGCGCCAGCAGCTTGGCAGGGAACATATATTTT	CASSLAGNIYF
NA	NA	TRBV9	TRBJ2-7	TGTGCCAGCAGCGCGACAGCCTTATCCTACGAGCAGTACTTC	CASSATALSYEQYF
TRBD1	NA	TRBV7-3	TRBJ1-4	TGTGCCAGCAGCCGGGACAGGGGAGGAGAAAAACTGTTTTTT	CASSRDRGGEKLFF
TRBD2	NA	TRBV6-4	TRBJ2-1	TGTGCCAGCAGTGACTCGACTAGCGGGAGCAATGAGCAGTTCTTC	CASSDSTSGSNEQFF
TRBD1	NA	TRBV6-4	TRBJ1-5	TGTGCCAGCAGTGACGGGACAGGGGCCCAGCCCCAGCATTTT	CASSDGTGAQPQHF
NA	NA	TRBV4-1	TRBJ2-7	TGCGCCAGCAGCCTAAACCAAGACAGGCCTGAGGTCTACGAGCAGTACTTC	CASSLNQDRPEVYEQYF
NA	NA	TRBV13	TRBJ2-7	TGTGCCAGCAGCTCGAGGGGGTTTCCCTACGAGCAGTACTTC	CASSSRGFPYEQYF
TRBD2	NA	TRBV6-1	TRBJ2-3	TGTGCCAGCAGGGGGGGGGTTCGGCTCACAGATACGCAGTATTTT	CASRGGVRLTDTQYF
NA	NA	TRBV27	TRBJ1-5	TGTGCCAGCAGTTTATCTCCCGGGCAGCCCCAGCATTTT	CASSLSPGQPQHF
NA	NA	TRBV6-1	TRBJ2-1	TGTGCCAGCAGTGATCCCAGAACTAGGGATGAGCAGTTCTTC	CASSDPRTRDEQFF
NA	NA	TRBV28	TRBJ1-2	TGTGCCAGCAGGGGTTCCGGGGAACCTACGAACTATGGCTACACCTTC	CASRGSGEPTNYGYTF
NA	few	TRBV6-5	TRBJ2-2	TGTGCCACCCACAGGGCCACCGGGGAGCTGTTTTTT	CATHRATGELFF
NA	NA	TRBV28	TRBJ2-5	TGTGCCAGCAGTTTAAGGCTGAGGGAGACCCAGTACTTC	CASSLRLRETQYF
TRBD2	NA	TRBV6-1	TRBJ2-1	TGTGCCAGCAGTGCTGCGGGAGTCTTTGAGCAGTTCTTC	CASSAAGVFEQFF
TRBD1	once	TRBV6-5	TRBJ2-3	TGTGCCAGCAGTTTCCGACAGGGGGCAGATACGCAGTATTTT	CASSFRQGADTQYF
TRBD1	NA	TRBV19	TRBJ2-2	TGTGCCAGCAGCCCCGGACAGGGGGCTGGCACCGGGGAGCTGTTTTTT	CASSPGQGAGTGELFF
NA	NA	TRBV7-9	TRBJ1-3	TGTGCCAGCAGCTTTTGGGCAGGCTACTCTGGAAACACCATATATTTT	CASSFWAGYSGNTIYF
NA	NA	TRBV6-5	TRBJ2-4	TGTGCCAGCAGCTACGGGATAGCGGTAGCCAAAAACATTCAGTACTTC	CASSYGIAVAKNIQYF
TRBD1	once	TRBV28	TRBJ1-2	TGTGCCAGCAGTTCACTTAAACTTCGACAGGGGACAAACTATGGCTACACCTTC	CASSSLKLRQGTNYGYTF
TRBD2	NA	TRBV28	TRBJ2-1	TGTGCCAGCAGTTTAAGACTAGCGGGAGCGGATGAGCAGTTCTTC	CASSLRLAGADEQFF
TRBD2	NA	TRBV4-2	TRBJ2-1	TGTGCCAGCAGCCACGGGACTAGCGGGGTGAGCTCCTACAATGAGCAGTTCTTC	CASSHGTSGVSSYNEQFF
TRBD2	NA	TRBV19	TRBJ2-7	TGTGCCAGTAGTCCATGGGGCAGACTAGCGCTCGACGAGCAGTACTTC	CASSPWGRLALDEQYF
NA	NA	TRBV27	TRBJ1-5	TGTGCCAGCAGCCCTTCAGGGAGGCAGCCCCAGCATTTT	CASSPSGRQPQHF
NA	few	TRBV5-8	TRBJ1-5	TGTGCCAGCAGCTTCGGACTCAATCAGCCCCAGCATTTT	CASSFGLNQPQHF
TRBD2	NA	TRBV19	TRBJ2-3	TGTGCCAGTAGGGAGACTAGCGGAAATACGCAGTATTTT	CASRETSGNTQYF
TRBD1	NA	TRBV10-3	TRBJ1-5	TGTGCCGCCCAAGGGACAGGTCATAGCAATCAGCCCCAGCATTTT	CAAQGTGHSNQPQHF
TRBD2	few	TRBV10-3	TRBJ2-1	TGTGCCATCAGGCCGGGACTAGCGGGAGTAGGCGTTCTTTACAATGAGCAGTTCTTC	CAIRPGLAGVGVLYNEQFF
TRBD1	once	TRBV11-1	TRBJ2-1	TGTGCCAGCAGAGGGGACAGGTTGCGCTACAATGAGCAGTTCTTC	CASRGDRLRYNEQFF
NA	NA	TRBV5-6	TRBJ1-1	TGTGCCAGCAGCCTGGCCAACATCGAAGCTTTCTTT	CASSLANIEAFF
NA	NA	TRBV4-3	TRBJ2-1	TGCGCCAGCAGCCAGACGCCGGGATCCTACAATGAGCAGTTCTTC	CASSQTPGSYNEQFF
NA	NA	TRBV29-1	TRBJ2-3	TGCAGCGTCGTTAAACAGGTGTTCCCCACAGATACGCAGTATTTT	CSVVKQVFPTDTQYF
NA	NA	TRBV2	TRBJ2-5	TGTGCCAGCAGTCCGGGACTCCCCCCAGAGACCCAGTACTTC	CASSPGLPPETQYF
NA	NA	TRBV28	TRBJ2-2	TGTGCCAGCAGTTTATCCCCCGGAGTAAACACCGGGGAGCTGTTTTTT	CASSLSPGVNTGELFF
TRBD2	once	TRBV4-3	TRBJ2-1	TGCGCCAGCAGCTTACACCGACTAGCGGGAGAATATGAGCAGTTCTTC	CASSLHRLAGEYEQFF
TRBD2	once	TRBV7-6	TRBJ2-5	TGTGCCAGCAGCCATGGACTAGCGGGAGGAGTGGTGGAGACCCAGTACTTC	CASSHGLAGGVVETQYF